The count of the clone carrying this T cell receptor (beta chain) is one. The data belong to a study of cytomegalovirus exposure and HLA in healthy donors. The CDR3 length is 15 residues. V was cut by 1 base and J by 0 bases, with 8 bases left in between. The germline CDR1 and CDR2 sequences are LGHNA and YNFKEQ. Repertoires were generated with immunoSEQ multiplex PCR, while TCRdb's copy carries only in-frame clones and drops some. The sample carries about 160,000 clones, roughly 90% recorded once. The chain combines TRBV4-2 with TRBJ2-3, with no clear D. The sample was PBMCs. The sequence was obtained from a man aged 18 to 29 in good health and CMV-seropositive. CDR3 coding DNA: TGTGCCAGCAGCCAAGGAAGACACAGCACAGATACGCAGTATTTT. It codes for CASSQGRHSTDTQYF.